These 25 T cell receptor beta chains came from one sample sequenced in a study of PD-1 blockade in classical Hodgkin lymphoma. All the patients suffered relapse after autologous stem cell transplantation, and brentuximab vedotin exposure differed. Applied to thawed PBMCs, magnetic negative selection was the method used to isolate CD8+ T cells. Profiling relied on immunoSEQ multiplex PCR, and the TCRdb table lists in-frame clones only, not all of them. The table lists fewer than 15,000 clones, roughly three quarters of them singletons. The specimen was CD8+ T cells from blood, collected at baseline. The receptors come from a human donor with classical Hodgkin lymphoma.

The chain has TRBV28 and TRBJ2-3; 7 bases match TRBD2. Germline V gene sequence: CDR1 MDHEN, CDR2 SYDVKM. V trimming: 5 bases; J trimming: 2 bases; junction bases outside the gene matches: 10. This CDR3 comprises 16 residues. The CDR3 region has the DNA TGTGCCAGCAGTGTCGGACTAGGTCTGATCACAGATACGCAGTATTTT. Residues: CASSVGLGLITDTQYF.

In DNA form, the CDR3 reads TGTGCCAGCAGCTTAGGGGGGACAGGGAGCGAAAAACTGTTTTTT. Translated, it gives CASSLGGTGSEKLFF. The chain couples TRBV7-2 to TRBJ1-4, with 9 bases fitting TRBD1. This CDR3 contains 15 residues. The junction had 5 bases not matched to a gene; V was cut back by 1 base and J by 8 bases. Looked up from germline, CDR1 is SGHTA and CDR2 is FQGNSA.

The chain links TRBV30 to TRBJ2-7, with D tentatively TRBD2 (6 bases). Looked up from germline, CDR1 is GTSNPN and CDR2 is SVGIG (reference sequence). The CDR3 sequence is 13 residues long. Trimming took off 4 bases at V and 3 bases at J, with 13 bases between the two ends. CDR3 sequence reads: CAWMGDSNYEQYF. The CDR3, as DNA: TGTGCCTGGATGGGGGACTCCAACTACGAGCAGTACTTC.

The chain has TRBV4-3 and TRBJ2-3, with 7 bases identical to TRBD2. V shed 0 bases, J shed 1 base, and the junction held 4 bases outside the gene matches. This CDR3 has 16 residues. The germline CDR1 and CDR2 sequences are LGHNA and YSLEER. The CDR3 spells CASSQDDRGGTDTQYF. CDR3 coding DNA: TGCGCCAGCAGCCAAGATGATCGGGGGGGCACAGATACGCAGTATTTT.

The chain employs TRBV9 and TRBJ1-1; tentative D call: TRBD1 (5 bases). CDR1 and CDR2 from the germline V gene are SGDLS and YYNGEE. The length of the CDR3 is 13 residues. Trimming cost V 4 bases and J 2 bases, with 9 bases left between them. The CDR3 DNA reads as TGTGCCAGCAGCACTCAGGGTAACACTGAAGCTTTCTTT. Its translation: CASSTQGNTEAFF.

V is TRBV7-9 and J is TRBJ2-5, with 10 bases lining up with TRBD1. The DNA end is more similar to TRBJ2-7, so the J call may be wrong. Germline V CDR1 and CDR2: SEHNR, FQNEAQ (reference sequence). The CDR3 length is 16 residues. This CDR3 is CASSPPPGQGFYEQYF. DNA of the CDR3: TGTGCCAGCAGCCCCCCCCCGGGACAGGGGTTTTACGAGCAGTACTTC.

The rearrangement joins TRBV6-6 to TRBJ2-1; 14 positions agree with TRBD2. Trimming took 6 bases from V and 6 from J; bases not matched to a gene: 4. Germline V gene data show CDR1 as MNHNY and CDR2 as SVGAGI (reference sequence). The CDR3 consists of 15 residues. In nucleotides, the CDR3 is TGTGCCAGCAGCCGACTAGCGGGGGGGGGCAATGAGCAGTTCTTC. Translation: CASSRLAGGGNEQFF.

V is TRBV12-5 and J is TRBJ1-1, with TRBD1 matching over 9 bases. CDR3 length: 16 residues. The V gene's germline CDR1 is LGHNT and CDR2 FRNRAP. V shed 4 bases, J shed 5 bases, and the junction held 11 bases outside the gene matches. In DNA form, the CDR3 reads TGTGCTAGTGGTTCGCCCGGACAGGGGATGATAACTGAAGCTTTCTTT. Amino acid sequence: CASGSPGQGMITEAFF.

The chain is built from TRBV27 and TRBJ2-7; 7 positions match TRBD2. Unmatched junction bases numbered 6, after V lost 8 bases and J lost 2 bases. Germline CDR1 is MNHEY and CDR2 is SMNVEV (reference sequence). CDR3 length: 13 residues. DNA for the CDR3: TGTGCCAGCGCCCTAGCGGCCGCCTACGAGCAGTACTTC. Translating it yields CASALAAAYEQYF.

This chain joins TRBV5-4 and TRBJ1-2; D possibly corresponds to TRBD1 (5 bases). V was shortened by 2 bases and J by 8 bases, with 16 bases between the two germline ends. Per the germline V gene, CDR1 is SGHNT and CDR2 is YYREEE (reference sequence). CDR3 length: 14 residues. In nucleotides, the CDR3 is TGTGCCAGCAGCTTTTATGGGGGAGGAGGAGGCTACACCTTC. Its translation is CASSFYGGGGGYTF.

The chain is built from TRBV9 and TRBJ2-4; D remains unclear. The germline gives CDR1 SGDLS, CDR2 YYNGEE. Trimming cost V 0 bases and J 6 bases, with 7 bases left between them. The CDR3 consists of 13 residues. The CDR3 loop is CASSVDELNIQYF. The CDR3 coding sequence is TGTGCCAGCAGCGTAGACGAGTTAAACATTCAGTACTTC.

The CDR3 loop reads CASSLGLAGGPNTGELFF. As DNA, the CDR3 is TGTGCCAGCAGCTTGGGACTAGCGGGGGGACCGAACACCGGGGAGCTGTTTTTT. This chain connects TRBV7-9 to TRBJ2-2; 15 positions match TRBD2. The CDR3 sequence is 18 residues long. Germline CDR1 SEHNR, CDR2 FQNEAQ (reference sequence). The V segment lost 3 bases and the J segment 0 bases; nucleotides outside the gene matches: 2.

V gene TRBV7-9 combines with J gene TRBJ2-7; D is unresolved. Germline CDR1 reads SEHNR; CDR2 reads FQNEAQ (reference sequence). This CDR3 contains 13 residues. Trimming pared 4 bases from V and 4 bases from J, leaving 11 bases between. CDR3 sequence: CASSSRFGYEQYF. CDR3 coding DNA: TGTGCCAGCAGCTCCCGGTTTGGGTACGAGCAGTACTTC. The full variable domain, rest sourced from reference TRBV7-9 and TRBJ2-7, is DTGVSQNPRHKITKRGQNVTFRCDPISEHNRLYWYRQTLGQGPEFLTYFQNEAQLEKSRLLSDRFSAERPKGSFSTLEIQRTEQGDSAMYLCASSSRFGYEQYFGPGTRLTVT.

The CDR3 region has the DNA TGTGCCAGTAGTTGGCGGGACAGTTACAATGAGCAGTTCTTC. Translated: CASSWRDSYNEQFF. This chain connects TRBV19 to TRBJ2-1; possible D gene TRBD1, 7 bases. The CDR3 has 14 amino acids. V lost 5 bases, J lost 4 bases, and 12 bases lay in between. Looked up from germline, CDR1 is LNHDA and CDR2 is SQIVND (reference sequence).

The chain uses TRBV4-1 and TRBJ1-5, with 9 bases fitting TRBD1. Per germline, CDR1 MGHRA and CDR2 YSYEKL. V shed 2 bases and J 1 base; nucleotides not matched to a gene: 9. The CDR3 totals 18 residues. The CDR3 DNA follows: TGCGCCAGCAGCCAAACTTACAGGGGGCTAGCGAGCAATCAGCCCCAGCATTTT. The encoded protein is CASSQTYRGLASNQPQHF.

The V and J genes are TRBV19 and TRBJ2-5; TRBD2 matches at 14 bases. The CDR3 is 16 amino acids. V was pared by 3 bases and J by 2 bases, with 2 bases of the junction left unmatched. The germline gives CDR1 LNHDA, CDR2 SQIVND (reference sequence). This CDR3 reads CASSMTSGGGQETQYF. The CDR3 nucleotides are TGTGCCAGTAGTATGACTAGCGGGGGGGGACAAGAGACCCAGTACTTC.

The chain couples TRBV13 to TRBJ2-7; TRBD1 matches at 7 bases. Germline lookup yields CDR1 PRHDT and CDR2 FYEKMQ (reference sequence). This CDR3 is 13 amino acids long. The trim removed 2 bases at V and 4 bases at J, leaving 2 bases unmatched. CDR3 in DNA: TGTGCCAGCAGCTTATACAGGGGATACGAGCAGTACTTC. Protein product: CASSLYRGYEQYF.

The CDR3 sequence is CASSYSGGNQPQHF. The CDR3 DNA reads as TGTGCCAGCAGTTACTCAGGGGGCAATCAGCCCCAGCATTTT. The chain has TRBV6-5 and TRBJ1-5; TRBD1 might be the D (5 bases). The CDR3 is made up of 14 amino acids. Germline lookup yields CDR1 MNHEY and CDR2 SVGAGI. Trimming pared 0 bases from V and 2 bases from J, leaving 5 bases between.

The rearrangement joins TRBV30 to TRBJ2-3; D gene unclear. The CDR3 spans 15 residues. Trimming pared 3 bases from V and 1 base from J, leaving 14 bases between. Germline V gene sequence: CDR1 GTSNPN, CDR2 SVGIG (reference sequence). CDR3 nucleotides: TGTGCCTGGAGCCCCGTGGCCCAAGGCACAGATACGCAGTATTTT. Translation: CAWSPVAQGTDTQYF.

V and J are TRBV5-8 and TRBJ2-7; 8 bases are shared with TRBD2. There are 16 residues in the CDR3. Per germline, CDR1 SGHTS and CDR2 YDEGEE. V was pared by 4 bases and J by 4 bases, with 13 bases of the junction left unmatched. The CDR3 coding sequence is TGTGCCAGCAGCCCGGTCCAGCGGGGGCCGGTTTACGAGCAGTACTTC. Residues: CASSPVQRGPVYEQYF.

This rearrangement joins TRBV28 to TRBJ2-1; 13 bases are shared with TRBD2. Trimming took 5 bases from V and 8 from J; bases not matched to a gene: 12. The germline V gene encodes CDR1 MDHEN and CDR2 SYDVKM. The CDR3 length is 17 residues. Here the CDR3 DNA reads TGTGCCAGCAGTCTACTGGGACTAGCGGGGAGAACCTATGAGCAGTTCTTC. Translating gives CASSLLGLAGRTYEQFF.

This clone is medium-sized. The chain links TRBV19 to TRBJ2-7; D gene ambiguous. The CDR3 is 14 amino acids. In germline, CDR1 is LNHDA, CDR2 SQIVND (reference sequence). V lost 0 bases to trimming and J lost 4 bases, with 10 bases between them. The CDR3 DNA sequence: TGTGCCAGTAGTATAGAACCTTTTGCTTACGAGCAGTACTTC. It specifies CASSIEPFAYEQYF.

This clone has more than one count but fewer than ten. The chain carries TRBV4-1 and TRBJ1-1; no definite D call. This CDR3 is 13 amino acids long. In germline, CDR1 is MGHRA, CDR2 YSYEKL. Trimming took 1 base from V and 7 from J, leaving 10 bases between them. The CDR3 DNA follows: TGCGCCAGCAGCCAAGGAGTAGGCAGTGAAGCTTTCTTT. Encoded protein: CASSQGVGSEAFF.

The gene calls are TRBV10-1 and TRBJ2-4; D is ambiguous. The length of the CDR3 is 18 residues. Germline CDR1 and CDR2: WNHNN and SYGVQD (reference sequence). Trimming left V 1 base short and J 0 bases short, with 16 bases between. The CDR3 reads CASSEFIGPRIAKNIQYF. DNA for the CDR3: TGCGCCAGCAGTGAGTTTATAGGGCCAAGAATAGCCAAAAACATTCAGTACTTC.

The chain uses TRBV27 and TRBJ2-7, with D possibly TRBD1 on 5 matching bases. V lost 6 bases and J 3 bases, leaving 18 bases between the germline ends. The germline CDR1 and CDR2 sequences are MNHEY and SMNVEV (reference sequence). The CDR3 has 15 residues. In DNA form, the CDR3 reads TGTGCCAGCAGCCCTACGCTCCCAGGGCTCTACGAGCAGTACTTC. Translating it yields CASSPTLPGLYEQYF.